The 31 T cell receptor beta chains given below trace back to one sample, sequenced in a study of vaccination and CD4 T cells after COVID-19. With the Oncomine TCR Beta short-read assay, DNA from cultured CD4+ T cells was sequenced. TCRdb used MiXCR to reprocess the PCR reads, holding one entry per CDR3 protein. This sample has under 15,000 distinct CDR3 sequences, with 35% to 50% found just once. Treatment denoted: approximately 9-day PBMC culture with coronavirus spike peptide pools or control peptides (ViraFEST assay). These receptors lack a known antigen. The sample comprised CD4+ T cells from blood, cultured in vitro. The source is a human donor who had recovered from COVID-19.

CDR3 amino acids: CASSLVLAGGRSSYNEQFF. CDR3 in DNA: TGTGCCAGCAGTTTAGTCCTAGCGGGAGGCCGGAGCTCCTACAATGAGCAGTTCTTC. The chain is built from TRBV27 and TRBJ2-1, with 11 positions matching TRBD2. CDR3 size: 19 residues. Germline CDR1 reads MNHEY; CDR2 reads SMNVEV (reference sequence). V lost 2 bases, J lost 0 bases, and 9 bases stayed unmatched.

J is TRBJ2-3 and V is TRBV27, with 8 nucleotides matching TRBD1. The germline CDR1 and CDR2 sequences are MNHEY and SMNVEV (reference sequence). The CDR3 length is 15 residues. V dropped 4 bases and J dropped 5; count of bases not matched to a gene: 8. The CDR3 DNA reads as TGTGCCAGCAGTTCGCCGGGACAGGTTGGAGATACGCAGTATTTT. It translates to CASSSPGQVGDTQYF.

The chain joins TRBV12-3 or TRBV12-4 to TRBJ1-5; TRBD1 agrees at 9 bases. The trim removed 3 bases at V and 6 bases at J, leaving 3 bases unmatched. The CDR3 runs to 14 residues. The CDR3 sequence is CASSLTGGGQPQHF. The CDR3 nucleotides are TGTGCCAGCAGTTTGACAGGGGGGGGTCAGCCCCAGCATTTT.

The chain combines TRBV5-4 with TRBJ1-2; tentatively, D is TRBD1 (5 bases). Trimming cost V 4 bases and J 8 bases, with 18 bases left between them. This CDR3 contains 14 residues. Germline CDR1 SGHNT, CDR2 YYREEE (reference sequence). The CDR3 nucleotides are TGTGCCAGCAGCAAGCTAGGGGCGCTGGAGGGCTACACCTTC. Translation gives CASSKLGALEGYTF. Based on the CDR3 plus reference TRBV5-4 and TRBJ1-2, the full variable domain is ETGVTQSPTHLIKTRGQQVTLRCSSQSGHNTVSWYQQALGQGPQFIFQYYREEENGRGNFPPRFSGLQFPNYSSELNVNALELDDSALYLCASSKLGALEGYTFGSGTRLTVV.

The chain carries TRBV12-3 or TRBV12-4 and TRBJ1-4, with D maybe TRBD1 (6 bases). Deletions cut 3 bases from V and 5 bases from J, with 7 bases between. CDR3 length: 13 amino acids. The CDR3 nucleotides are TGTGCCAGCAGTTTTACAGGGAATGAAAAACTGTTTTTT. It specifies CASSFTGNEKLFF.

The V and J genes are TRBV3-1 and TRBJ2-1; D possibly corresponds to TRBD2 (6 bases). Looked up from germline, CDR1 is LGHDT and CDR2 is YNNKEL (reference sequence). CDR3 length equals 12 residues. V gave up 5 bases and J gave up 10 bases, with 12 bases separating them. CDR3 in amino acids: CASSSRTTEQFF. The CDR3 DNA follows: TGTGCCAGCAGCTCCCGGACTACCGAGCAGTTCTTC.

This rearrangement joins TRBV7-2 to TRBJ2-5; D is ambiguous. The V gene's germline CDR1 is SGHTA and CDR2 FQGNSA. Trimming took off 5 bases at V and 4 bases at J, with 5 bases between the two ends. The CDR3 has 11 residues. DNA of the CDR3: TGTGCCAGCAGCCCATCAGAGACCCAGTACTTC. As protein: CASSPSETQYF.

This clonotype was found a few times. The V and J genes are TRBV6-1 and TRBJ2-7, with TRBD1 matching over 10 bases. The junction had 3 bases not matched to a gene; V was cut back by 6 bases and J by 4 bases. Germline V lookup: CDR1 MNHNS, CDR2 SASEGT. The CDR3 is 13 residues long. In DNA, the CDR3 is TGTGCCAGCAGAGGGACAGGGGATTACGAGCAGTACTTC. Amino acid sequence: CASRGTGDYEQYF.

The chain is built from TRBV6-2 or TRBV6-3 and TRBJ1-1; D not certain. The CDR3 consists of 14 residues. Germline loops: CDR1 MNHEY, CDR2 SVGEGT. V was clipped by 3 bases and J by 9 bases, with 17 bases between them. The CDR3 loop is CASSYIGPLRKAFF. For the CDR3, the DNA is TGTGCCAGCAGTTATATCGGGCCGCTAAGGAAAGCTTTCTTT.

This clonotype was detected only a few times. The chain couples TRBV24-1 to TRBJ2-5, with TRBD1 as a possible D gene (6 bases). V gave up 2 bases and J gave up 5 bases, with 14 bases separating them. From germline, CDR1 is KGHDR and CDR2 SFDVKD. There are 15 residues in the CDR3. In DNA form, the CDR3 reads TGTGCCACCAGTGATTCGAGGGGGACGGGGGAGACCCAGTACTTC. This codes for CATSDSRGTGETQYF.

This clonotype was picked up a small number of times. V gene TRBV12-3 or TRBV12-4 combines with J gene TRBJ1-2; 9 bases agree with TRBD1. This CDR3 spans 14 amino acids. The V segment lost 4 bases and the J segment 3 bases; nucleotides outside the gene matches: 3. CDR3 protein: CASSSTGGDYGYTF. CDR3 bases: TGTGCCAGCAGTTCGACAGGGGGTGACTATGGCTACACCTTC.

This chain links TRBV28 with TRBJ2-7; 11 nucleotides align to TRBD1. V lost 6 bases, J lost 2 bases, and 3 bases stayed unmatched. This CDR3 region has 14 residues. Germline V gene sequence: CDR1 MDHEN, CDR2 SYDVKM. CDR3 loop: CASRDRGPTYEQYF. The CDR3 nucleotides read TGTGCCAGCAGGGACAGGGGGCCCACCTACGAGCAGTACTTC. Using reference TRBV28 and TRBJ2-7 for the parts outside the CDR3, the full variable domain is DVKVTQSSRYLVKRTGEKVFLECVQDMDHENMFWYRQDPGLGLRLIYFSYDVKMKEKGDIPEGYSVSREKKERFSLILESASTNQTSMYLCASRDRGPTYEQYFGPGTRLTVT.

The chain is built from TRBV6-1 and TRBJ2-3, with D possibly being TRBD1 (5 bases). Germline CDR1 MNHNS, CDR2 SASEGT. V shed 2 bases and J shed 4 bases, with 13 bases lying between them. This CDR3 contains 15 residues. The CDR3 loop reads CASSERQGRADTQYF. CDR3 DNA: TGTGCCAGCAGTGAAAGGCAGGGAAGGGCAGATACGCAGTATTTT.

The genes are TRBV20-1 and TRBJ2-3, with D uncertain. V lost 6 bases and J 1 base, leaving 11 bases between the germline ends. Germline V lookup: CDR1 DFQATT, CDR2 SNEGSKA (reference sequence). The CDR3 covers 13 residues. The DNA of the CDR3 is TGCAGTGCCCTCGTCCCGGGCACAGATACGCAGTATTTT. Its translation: CSALVPGTDTQYF.

CDR3 nucleotides: TGTGCCAGTAGTCCTTGGACAGGGTTCGGCCAGCCCCAGCATTTT. Protein: CASSPWTGFGQPQHF. This chain uses TRBV19 with TRBJ1-5, with 8 bases fitting TRBD1. Germline CDR1 LNHDA, CDR2 SQIVND (reference sequence). Trimming removed 5 bases from V and 7 bases from J; junction bases left unmatched: 10. The CDR3 spans 15 residues.

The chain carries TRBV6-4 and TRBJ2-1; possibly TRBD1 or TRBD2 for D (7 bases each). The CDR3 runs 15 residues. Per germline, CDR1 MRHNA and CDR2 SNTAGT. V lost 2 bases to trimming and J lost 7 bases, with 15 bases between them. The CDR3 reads CASSDGEGAINEQFF. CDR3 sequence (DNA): TGTGCCAGCAGTGACGGGGAGGGGGCTATAAATGAGCAGTTCTTC.

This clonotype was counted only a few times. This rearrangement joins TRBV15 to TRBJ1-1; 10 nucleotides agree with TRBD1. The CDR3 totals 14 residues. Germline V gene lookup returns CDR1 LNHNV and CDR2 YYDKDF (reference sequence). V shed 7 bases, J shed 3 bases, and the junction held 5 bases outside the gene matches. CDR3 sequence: CATNPGQGYTEAFF. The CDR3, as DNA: TGTGCCACCAACCCGGGACAGGGGTACACTGAAGCTTTCTTT.

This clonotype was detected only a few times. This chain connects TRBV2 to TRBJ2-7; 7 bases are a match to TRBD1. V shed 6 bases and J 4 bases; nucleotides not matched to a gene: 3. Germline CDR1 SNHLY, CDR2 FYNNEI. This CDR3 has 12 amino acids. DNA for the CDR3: TGTGCCAGCAGCGGACAGGTATACGAGCAGTACTTC. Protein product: CASSGQVYEQYF.

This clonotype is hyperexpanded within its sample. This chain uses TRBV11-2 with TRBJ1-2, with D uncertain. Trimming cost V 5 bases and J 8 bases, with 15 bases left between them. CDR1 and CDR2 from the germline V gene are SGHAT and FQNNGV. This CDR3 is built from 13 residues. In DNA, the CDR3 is TGTGCCAGCAGCCGGAGGGAGTCGGGAGGCTACACCTTC. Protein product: CASSRRESGGYTF.

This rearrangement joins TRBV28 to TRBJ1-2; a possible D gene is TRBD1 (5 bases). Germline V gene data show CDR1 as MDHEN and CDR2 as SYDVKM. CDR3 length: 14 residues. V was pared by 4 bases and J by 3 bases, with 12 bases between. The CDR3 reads CASSSGTAHYGYTF. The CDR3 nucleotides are TGTGCCAGCAGTTCCGGGACCGCGCACTATGGCTACACCTTC.

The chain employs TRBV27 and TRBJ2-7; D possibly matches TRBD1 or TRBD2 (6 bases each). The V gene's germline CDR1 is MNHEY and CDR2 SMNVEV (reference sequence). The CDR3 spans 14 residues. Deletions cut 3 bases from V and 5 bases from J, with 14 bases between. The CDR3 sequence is CASSFGQGRNEQYF. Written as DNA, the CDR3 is TGTGCCAGCAGTTTTGGGCAGGGGAGGAACGAGCAGTACTTC.

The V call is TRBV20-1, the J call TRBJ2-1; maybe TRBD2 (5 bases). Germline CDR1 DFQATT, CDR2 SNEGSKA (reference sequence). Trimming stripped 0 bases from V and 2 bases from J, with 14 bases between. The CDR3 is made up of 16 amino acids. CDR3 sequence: CSARDPQRRTYNEQFF. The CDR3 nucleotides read TGCAGTGCTAGAGATCCTCAGCGGAGAACCTACAATGAGCAGTTCTTC.

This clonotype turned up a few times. CDR3 DNA sequence: TGTGCCAGCAGACCTCGTCTAGCGGACTTTGGTGAGCAGTTCTTC. Translating gives CASRPRLADFGEQFF. The gene calls are TRBV27 and TRBJ2-1, with 7 bases that match TRBD2. J lost 9 bases, V lost 6 bases, and 14 bases had no gene match. This CDR3 is 15 amino acids long. Per germline, CDR1 MNHEY and CDR2 SMNVEV (reference sequence).

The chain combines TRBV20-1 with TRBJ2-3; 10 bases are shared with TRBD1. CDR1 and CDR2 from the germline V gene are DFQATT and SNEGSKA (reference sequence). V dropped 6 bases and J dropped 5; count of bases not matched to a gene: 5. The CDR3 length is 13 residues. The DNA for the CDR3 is TGCAGTGCAGGACAGGGGGATATAGATACGCAGTATTTT. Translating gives CSAGQGDIDTQYF.

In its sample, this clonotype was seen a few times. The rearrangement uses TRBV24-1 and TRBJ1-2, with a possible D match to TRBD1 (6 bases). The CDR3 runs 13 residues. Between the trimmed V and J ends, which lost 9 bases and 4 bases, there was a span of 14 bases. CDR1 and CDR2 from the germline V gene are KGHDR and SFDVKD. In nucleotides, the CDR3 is TGTGCCACCGGCGGGGACAACGGCTATGGCTACACCTTC. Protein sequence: CATGGDNGYGYTF.

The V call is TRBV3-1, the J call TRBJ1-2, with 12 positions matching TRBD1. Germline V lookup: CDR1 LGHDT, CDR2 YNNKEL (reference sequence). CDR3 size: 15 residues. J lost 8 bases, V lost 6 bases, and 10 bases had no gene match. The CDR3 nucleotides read TGTGCCAGCAGTCTTGGGACAGGGGGCGCTGGGGGCTACACCTTC. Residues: CASSLGTGGAGGYTF.

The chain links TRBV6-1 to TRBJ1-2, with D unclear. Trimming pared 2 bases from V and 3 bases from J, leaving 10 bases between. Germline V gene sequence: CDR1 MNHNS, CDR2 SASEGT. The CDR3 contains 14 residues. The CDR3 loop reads CASSELGLHYGYTF. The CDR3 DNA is TGTGCCAGCAGTGAATTGGGGTTACACTATGGCTACACCTTC.

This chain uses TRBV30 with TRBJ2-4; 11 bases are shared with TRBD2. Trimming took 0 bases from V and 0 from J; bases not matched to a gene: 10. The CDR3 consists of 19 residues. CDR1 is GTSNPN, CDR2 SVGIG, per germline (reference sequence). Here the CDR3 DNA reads TGTGCCTGGAGTGTAGGGGTAGCGGGAGGGCCTATAGCCAAAAACATTCAGTACTTC. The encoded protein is CAWSVGVAGGPIAKNIQYF.

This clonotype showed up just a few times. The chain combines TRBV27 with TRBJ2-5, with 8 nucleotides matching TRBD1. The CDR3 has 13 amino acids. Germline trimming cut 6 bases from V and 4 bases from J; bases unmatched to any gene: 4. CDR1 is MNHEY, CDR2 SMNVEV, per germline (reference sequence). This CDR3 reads CASRGRGRETQYF. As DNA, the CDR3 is TGTGCCAGCAGAGGCAGGGGGCGAGAGACCCAGTACTTC.

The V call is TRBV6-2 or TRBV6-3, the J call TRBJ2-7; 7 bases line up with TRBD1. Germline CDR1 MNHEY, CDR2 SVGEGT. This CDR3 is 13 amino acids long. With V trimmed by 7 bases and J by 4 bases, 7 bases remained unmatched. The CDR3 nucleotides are TGTGCCAGCACCGACAGGGCCCCTTACGAGCAGTACTTC. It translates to CASTDRAPYEQYF.

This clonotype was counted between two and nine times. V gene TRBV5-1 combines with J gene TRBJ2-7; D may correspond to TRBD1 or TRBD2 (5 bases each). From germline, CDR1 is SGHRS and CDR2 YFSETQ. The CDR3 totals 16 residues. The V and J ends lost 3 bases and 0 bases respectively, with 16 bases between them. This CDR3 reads CASSSRDGPSSYEQYF. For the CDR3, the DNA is TGCGCCAGCAGCTCCCGGGACGGCCCTAGCTCCTACGAGCAGTACTTC.